This T cell receptor (beta chain) emerged from a study of CD8 T cells in ankylosing spondylitis. Quantitative 5'-RACE with molecular barcodes generated TCR beta libraries. TCRdb processed the 5' RACE reads anew with MiXCR; each CDR3 protein has one entry. The table includes under 450,000 distinct CDR3 sequences, 15% to 20% detected once. This CDR3 comprises 11 residues. Germline V lookup: CDR1 DFQATT, CDR2 SNEGSKA (reference sequence). Trimming cost V 5 bases and J 8 bases, with 12 bases left between them. General study findings and limits: Typical of ankylosing spondylitis blood, it appeared, was a TCR beta motif of eight highly homologous variants. Within matched ankylosing spondylitis synovial fluid, disease-linked clones were reportedly significantly enriched. Disease-linked clones were found to be CD8+ and relatively rare in peripheral blood.

This clonotype occurred a few times. Its antigen is unidentified. Sequences were obtained from blood, either unsorted or a sorted T cell fraction (not recorded which). The chain is built from TRBV20-1 and TRBJ1-1; a possible D gene is TRBD1 (5 bases). The clonotype comes from a male donor with ankylosing spondylitis. CDR3 region: CSAGGKTEAFF. CDR3 DNA sequence: TGCAGTGCTGGGGGGAAGACGGAAGCTTTCTTT.